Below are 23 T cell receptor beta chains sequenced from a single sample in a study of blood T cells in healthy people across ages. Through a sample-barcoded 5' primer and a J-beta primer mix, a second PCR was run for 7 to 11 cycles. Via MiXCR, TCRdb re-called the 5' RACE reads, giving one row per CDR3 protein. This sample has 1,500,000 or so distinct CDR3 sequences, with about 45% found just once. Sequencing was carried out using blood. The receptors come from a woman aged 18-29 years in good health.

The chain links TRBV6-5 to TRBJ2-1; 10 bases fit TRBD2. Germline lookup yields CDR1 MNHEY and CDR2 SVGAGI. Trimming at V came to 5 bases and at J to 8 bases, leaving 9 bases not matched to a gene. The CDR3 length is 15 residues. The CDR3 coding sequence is TGTGCCAGCAGTCCCGGACTAGCGGTAGTTGATGAGCAGTTCTTC. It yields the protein CASSPGLAVVDEQFF.

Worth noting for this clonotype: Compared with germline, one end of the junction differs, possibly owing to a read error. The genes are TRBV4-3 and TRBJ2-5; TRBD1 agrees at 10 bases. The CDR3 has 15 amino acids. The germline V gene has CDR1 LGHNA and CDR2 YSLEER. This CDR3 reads CTSSRGTGVQETQYF. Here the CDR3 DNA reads TGCACCAGCAGTAGAGGGACAGGGGTTCAAGAGACCCAGTACTTC.

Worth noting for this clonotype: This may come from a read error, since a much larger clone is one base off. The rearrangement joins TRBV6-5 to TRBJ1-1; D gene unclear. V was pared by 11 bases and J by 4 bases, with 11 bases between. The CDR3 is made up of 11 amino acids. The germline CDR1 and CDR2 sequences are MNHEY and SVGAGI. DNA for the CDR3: TGTGCCGGCATACGGGGCACTGAAGCTTTCTTT. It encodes CAGIRGTEAFF.

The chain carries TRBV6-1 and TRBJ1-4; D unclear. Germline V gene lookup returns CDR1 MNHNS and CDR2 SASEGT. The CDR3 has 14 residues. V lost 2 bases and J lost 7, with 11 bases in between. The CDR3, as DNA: TGTGCCAGCAGTGAAATAGGGAGAGGTGAAAAACTGTTTTTT. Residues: CASSEIGRGEKLFF.

The CDR3 region has the DNA TGTGCCAGCAGCTTCGGGCTCTTGACAGGACAACAAGAGACCCAGTACTTC. Encoded protein: CASSFGLLTGQQETQYF. The chain has TRBV7-9 and TRBJ2-5; weak D call: TRBD1 (6 bases). The V end lost 3 bases, the J end lost 2 bases, and 19 bases lay between the germline ends. The CDR3 is made up of 17 amino acids. Germline loops: CDR1 SEHNR, CDR2 FQNEAQ (reference sequence).

The CDR3 is CASSVEQGIYNEQYF. CDR3 DNA sequence: TGTGCCAGCAGCGTAGAGCAGGGGATCTACAATGAGCAGTACTTC. This chain connects TRBV9 to TRBJ2-7; D may be TRBD1 (6 bases). Trimming pared 0 bases from V and 7 bases from J, leaving 17 bases between. Germline CDR1 is SGDLS and CDR2 is YYNGEE. The CDR3 is made up of 15 amino acids.

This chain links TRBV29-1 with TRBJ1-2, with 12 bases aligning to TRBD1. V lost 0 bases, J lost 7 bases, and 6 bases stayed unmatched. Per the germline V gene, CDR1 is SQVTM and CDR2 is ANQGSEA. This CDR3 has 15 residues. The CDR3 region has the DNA TGCAGCGTTGAAGATCAGGGACAGGGGGCGAGTGGCTACACCTTC. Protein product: CSVEDQGQGASGYTF.

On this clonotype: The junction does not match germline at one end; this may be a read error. CDR3 residues: CASSHSLAGDNEQFF. In nucleotides, the CDR3 is TGTGCCAGCAGTCACTCACTAGCGGGGGACAATGAGCAGTTCTTC. V is TRBV6-2 or TRBV6-3 and J is TRBJ2-1, with 11 bases that match TRBD2. This CDR3 region has 15 residues. CDR1 and CDR2 (germline): MNHEY, SVGEGT.

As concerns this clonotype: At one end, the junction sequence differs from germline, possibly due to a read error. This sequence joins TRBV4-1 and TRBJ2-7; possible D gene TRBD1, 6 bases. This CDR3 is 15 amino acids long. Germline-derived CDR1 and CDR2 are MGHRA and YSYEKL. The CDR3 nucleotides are TGCGCCAGCAGCCAGGGGACAACTCTTGGTGACATTCAGTACTTT. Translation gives CASSQGTTLGDIQYF.

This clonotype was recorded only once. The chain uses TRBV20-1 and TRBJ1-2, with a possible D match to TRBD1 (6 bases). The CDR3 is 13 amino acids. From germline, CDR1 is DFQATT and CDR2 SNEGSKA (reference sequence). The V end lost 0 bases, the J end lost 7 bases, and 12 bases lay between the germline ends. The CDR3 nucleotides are TGCAGTGCTAGAGATCAGGGGAGAGGTGGCTACACCTTC. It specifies CSARDQGRGGYTF.

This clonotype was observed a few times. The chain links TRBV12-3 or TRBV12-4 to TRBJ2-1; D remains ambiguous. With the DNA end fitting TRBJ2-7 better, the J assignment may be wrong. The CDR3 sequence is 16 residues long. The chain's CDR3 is CASSLVPGSSYNEQYF. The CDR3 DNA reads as TGTGCCAGCAGTTTAGTTCCGGGTAGCTCCTACAATGAGCAGTACTTC.

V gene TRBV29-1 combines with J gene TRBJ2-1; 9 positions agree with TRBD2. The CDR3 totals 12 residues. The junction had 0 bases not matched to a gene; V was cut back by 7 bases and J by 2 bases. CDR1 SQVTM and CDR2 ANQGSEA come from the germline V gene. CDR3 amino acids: CSASGAYNEQFF. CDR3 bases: TGCAGCGCTAGCGGGGCCTACAATGAGCAGTTCTTC.

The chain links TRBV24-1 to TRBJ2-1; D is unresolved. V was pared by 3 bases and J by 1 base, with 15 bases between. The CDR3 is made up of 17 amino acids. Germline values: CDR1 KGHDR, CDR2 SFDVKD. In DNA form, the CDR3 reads TGTGCCACCAGTGATCCTGAACGAGGTGTTTCCTACAATGAGCAGTTCTTC. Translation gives CATSDPERGVSYNEQFF.

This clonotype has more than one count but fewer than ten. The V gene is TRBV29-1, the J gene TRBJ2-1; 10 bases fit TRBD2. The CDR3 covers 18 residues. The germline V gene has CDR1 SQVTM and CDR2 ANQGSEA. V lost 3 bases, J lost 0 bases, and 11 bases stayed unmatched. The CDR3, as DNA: TGCAGCGTTGAGCGGTGGCTAGCGGGGGATAGCTCCTACAATGAGCAGTTCTTC. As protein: CSVERWLAGDSSYNEQFF.

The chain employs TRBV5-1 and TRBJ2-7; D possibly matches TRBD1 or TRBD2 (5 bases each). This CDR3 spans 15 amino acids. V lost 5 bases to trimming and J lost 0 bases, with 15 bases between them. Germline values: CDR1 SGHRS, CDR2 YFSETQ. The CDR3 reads CASRKHGDPSYEQYF. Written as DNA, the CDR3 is TGCGCCAGCAGGAAGCACGGGGACCCCTCCTACGAGCAGTACTTC.

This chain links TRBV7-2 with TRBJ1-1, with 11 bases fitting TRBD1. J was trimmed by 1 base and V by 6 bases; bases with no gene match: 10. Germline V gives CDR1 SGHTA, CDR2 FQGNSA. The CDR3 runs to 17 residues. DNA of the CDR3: TGTGCCAGCAGTCATCCGGGACAGGGGGGCCGGAACACTGAAGCTTTCTTT. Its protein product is CASSHPGQGGRNTEAFF.

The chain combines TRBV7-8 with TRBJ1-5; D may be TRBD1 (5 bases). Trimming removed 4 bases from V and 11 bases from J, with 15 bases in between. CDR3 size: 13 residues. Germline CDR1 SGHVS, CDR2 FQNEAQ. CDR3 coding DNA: TGTGCCAGCAGCTCGGCAGGGACTGGAACCCAGCATTTT. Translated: CASSSAGTGTQHF.

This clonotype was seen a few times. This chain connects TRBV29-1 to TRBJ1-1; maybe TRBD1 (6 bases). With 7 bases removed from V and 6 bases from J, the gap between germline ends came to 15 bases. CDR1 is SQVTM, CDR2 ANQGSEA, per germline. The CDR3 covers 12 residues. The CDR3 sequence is CSARTDLPEAFF. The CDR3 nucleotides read TGCAGCGCGCGGACAGATCTCCCTGAAGCTTTCTTT.

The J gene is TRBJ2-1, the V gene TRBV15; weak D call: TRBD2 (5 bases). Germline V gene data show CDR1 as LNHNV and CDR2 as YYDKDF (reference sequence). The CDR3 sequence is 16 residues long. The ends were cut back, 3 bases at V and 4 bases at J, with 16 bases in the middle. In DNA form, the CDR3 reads TGTGCCACCAGCAGGCCAAGGAGAGCGGTTTACAATGAGCAGTTCTTC. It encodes CATSRPRRAVYNEQFF.

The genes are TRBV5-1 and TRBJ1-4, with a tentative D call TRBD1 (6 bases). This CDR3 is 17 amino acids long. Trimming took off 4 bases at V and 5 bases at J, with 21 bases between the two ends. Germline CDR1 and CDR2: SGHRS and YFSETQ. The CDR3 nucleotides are TGCGCCAGCAGCCCGAGACGAGCTGGACAGAGGAATGAAAAACTGTTTTTT. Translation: CASSPRRAGQRNEKLFF.

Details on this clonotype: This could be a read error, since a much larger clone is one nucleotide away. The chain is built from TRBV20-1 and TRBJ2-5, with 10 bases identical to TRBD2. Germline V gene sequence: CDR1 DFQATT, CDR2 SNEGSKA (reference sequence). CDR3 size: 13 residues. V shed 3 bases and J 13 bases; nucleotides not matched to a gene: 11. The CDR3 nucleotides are TGCAGTGCTAGCGCGAGTCTAGCGGGGGAGGTGTACTTC. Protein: CSASASLAGEVYF.

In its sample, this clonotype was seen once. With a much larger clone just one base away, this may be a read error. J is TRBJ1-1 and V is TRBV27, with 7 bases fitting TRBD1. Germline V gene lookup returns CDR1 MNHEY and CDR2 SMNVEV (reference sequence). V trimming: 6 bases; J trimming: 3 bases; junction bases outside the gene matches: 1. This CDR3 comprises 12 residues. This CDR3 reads CASRTGHTEAFF. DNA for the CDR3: TGTGCCAGCAGGACAGGGCACACTGAAGCTTTCTTT.

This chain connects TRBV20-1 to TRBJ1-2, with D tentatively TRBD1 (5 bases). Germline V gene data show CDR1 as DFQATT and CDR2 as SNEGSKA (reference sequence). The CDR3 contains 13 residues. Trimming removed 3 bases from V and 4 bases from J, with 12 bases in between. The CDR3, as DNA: TGCAGTGCTAGCAGGGAGGTTGGCTATGGCTACACCTTC. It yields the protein CSASREVGYGYTF.